The next 28 T cell receptor beta chains were all read from a single sample in a study of T cell responses to AZD1222 COVID-19 vaccine. Sequencing was performed with immunoSEQ multiplex PCR; in TCRdb, only in-frame clones are kept and a portion is missing. The data contain about 140,000 clones, 90% of them seen just once; the ten biggest clones take up more than 3%. Specimen: peripheral blood, collected on day 0 of AZD1222 vaccination. The receptors stem from an adult in good health.

The chain carries TRBV5-4 and TRBJ1-4; no clear D. This CDR3 has 17 residues. Per the germline V gene, CDR1 is SGHNT and CDR2 is YYREEE (reference sequence). V was clipped by 0 bases and J by 0 bases, with 12 bases between them. The CDR3 sequence: CASSLVQGVATNEKLFF. The DNA for the CDR3 is TGTGCCAGCAGCTTGGTACAAGGAGTTGCAACTAATGAAAAACTGTTTTTT.

The chain has TRBV6-5 and TRBJ1-2; D not resolved. There are 13 residues in the CDR3. V lost 6 bases to trimming and J lost 7 bases, with 15 bases between them. In germline, CDR1 is MNHEY, CDR2 SVGAGI. The DNA for the CDR3 is TGTGCCAGCAGGGCCACGCGAGCTAGTGGCTACACCTTC. Its protein product is CASRATRASGYTF.

The V call is TRBV10-3, the J call TRBJ2-5, with a possible D match to TRBD2 (5 bases). CDR1 is ENHRY, CDR2 SYGVKD, per germline. Trimming took off 4 bases at V and 5 bases at J, with 11 bases between the two ends. This CDR3 has 13 residues. CDR3 nucleotides: TGTGCCATCAGTGTTGGGAGTGAGGAGACCCAGTACTTC. Translated: CAISVGSEETQYF.

This clone was counted once. The chain links TRBV6-5 to TRBJ2-3; 7 positions agree with TRBD2. Germline V lookup: CDR1 MNHEY, CDR2 SVGAGI. The CDR3 is 14 residues long. Germline trimming cut 2 bases from V and 2 bases from J; bases unmatched to any gene: 1. The CDR3 protein is CASSYRDYTDTQYF. CDR3 coding DNA: TGTGCCAGCAGTTACCGGGACTACACAGATACGCAGTATTTT.

The chain recombines TRBV6-5 with TRBJ1-3, with D perhaps TRBD1 (6 bases). CDR3 length: 15 residues. The germline V gene encodes CDR1 MNHEY and CDR2 SVGAGI. The V gene lost 2 bases and the J gene lost 0 bases, with 8 bases spanning the gap. The chain's CDR3 is CASSYKGGSGNTIYF. The CDR3 nucleotides are TGTGCCAGCAGTTACAAGGGGGGCTCTGGAAACACCATATATTTT.

V and J are TRBV5-5 and TRBJ1-6, with 8 bases matching TRBD1. The CDR3 runs to 15 residues. Germline V CDR1 and CDR2: SGHKS, YYEKEE (reference sequence). Germline trimming cut 1 base from V and 9 bases from J; bases unmatched to any gene: 6. DNA for the CDR3: TGTGCCAGCAGCTTGCGGGCAGGACAGGGTTCACCCCTCCACTTT. Translated: CASSLRAGQGSPLHF.

The V gene is TRBV19, the J gene TRBJ1-5; no definite D call. CDR1 and CDR2 from the germline V gene are LNHDA and SQIVND (reference sequence). V was trimmed by 5 bases and J by 0 bases, leaving 17 bases between them. The CDR3 runs to 17 residues. CDR3 sequence: CASSPDLEVTSNQPQHF. The CDR3, as DNA: TGTGCCAGTAGTCCCGATCTGGAGGTTACTAGCAATCAGCCCCAGCATTTT.

CDR3 sequence: CASSSRGQDGEAFF. CDR3 coding DNA: TGTGCCAGTAGTTCCAGGGGGCAGGACGGTGAAGCTTTCTTT. The chain has TRBV19 and TRBJ1-1; 8 bases match TRBD1. The CDR3 is 14 residues long. J gave up 7 bases and V 5 bases, and 9 bases lay outside the gene matches. Germline CDR1 LNHDA, CDR2 SQIVND (reference sequence).

This sequence joins TRBV19 and TRBJ2-1, with 8 bases lining up with TRBD2. The CDR3 has 13 amino acids. Per the germline V gene, CDR1 is LNHDA and CDR2 is SQIVND (reference sequence). V lost 10 bases and J lost 8; bases outside the gene matches: 10. Here the CDR3 reads CATQAGGGYEQFF. As DNA, the CDR3 is TGTGCCACCCAAGCCGGGGGGGGTTATGAGCAGTTCTTC. Drawing the rest from reference TRBV19 and TRBJ2-1, the complete variable domain is DGGITQSPKYLFRKEGQNVTLSCEQNLNHDAMYWYRQDPGQGLRLIYYSQIVNDFQKGDIAEGYSVSREKKESFPLTVTSAQKNPTAFYLCATQAGGGYEQFFGPGTRLTVL.

This chain connects TRBV5-1 to TRBJ2-3; possible D gene TRBD2, 5 bases. Germline CDR1 is SGHRS and CDR2 is YFSETQ. The CDR3 contains 15 residues. Trimming left V 5 bases short and J 2 bases short, with 15 bases between. CDR3 residues: CASRRSGLDTDTQYF. Written as DNA, the CDR3 is TGCGCCAGCAGGCGTTCGGGATTAGACACAGATACGCAGTATTTT.

The chain has TRBV27 and TRBJ1-5; 10 nucleotides align to TRBD1. This CDR3 contains 16 residues. The J segment lost 1 base and the V segment lost 5 bases, leaving 5 bases of the junction unmatched. The germline V gene has CDR1 MNHEY and CDR2 SMNVEV (reference sequence). CDR3 residues: CASSPTTGGSNQPQHF. The CDR3 DNA reads as TGTGCCAGCAGTCCGACGACAGGGGGCAGCAATCAGCCCCAGCATTTT.

There are a few counts of this clone. The chain recombines TRBV18 with TRBJ1-1; no reliable D call. Trimming removed 6 bases at V and 7 bases at J, with 12 bases between. The CDR3 covers 12 residues. Germline-derived CDR1 and CDR2 are KGHSH and LQKENI. DNA for the CDR3: TGTGCCAGCTCGCTACCACTGGGTGAAGCTTTCTTT. Residues: CASSLPLGEAFF.

V is TRBV29-1 and J is TRBJ1-1; D might be TRBD1 (6 bases). Trimming took 3 bases from V and 1 from J, leaving 15 bases between them. There are 15 residues in the CDR3. Germline values: CDR1 SQVTM, CDR2 ANQGSEA. DNA of the CDR3: TGCAGCGTTGATCATATGACAGGTTGGAACACTGAAGCTTTCTTT. Amino acid sequence: CSVDHMTGWNTEAFF.

The chain employs TRBV27 and TRBJ2-7; 7 nucleotides match TRBD2. This CDR3 has 15 residues. V lost 2 bases, J lost 3 bases, and 7 bases stayed unmatched. Germline loops: CDR1 MNHEY, CDR2 SMNVEV (reference sequence). The CDR3 coding sequence is TGTGCCAGCAGTTTAACGGAGCGGGGATACTACGAGCAGTACTTC. It codes for CASSLTERGYYEQYF.

The chain uses TRBV7-9 and TRBJ1-2; D is uncertain. The CDR3 has 16 amino acids. V dropped 5 bases and J dropped 4 bases, with 20 bases sitting between them. Germline V gene data show CDR1 as SEHNR and CDR2 as FQNEAQ (reference sequence). The CDR3: CASSPDGVRRFYGYTF. The CDR3 DNA is TGTGCCAGCAGCCCCGATGGGGTACGCAGGTTCTATGGCTACACCTTC.

CDR3 nucleotides: TGTGCCAGCAGAAGGGGGGCGGGGACTAGCGCCCACGAGCAGTACTTC. This codes for CASRRGAGTSAHEQYF. The rearrangement joins TRBV11-2 to TRBJ2-7; 10 bases are shared with TRBD2. Germline loops: CDR1 SGHAT, CDR2 FQNNGV. The V gene end was trimmed by 6 bases and the J gene end by 5 bases; junction bases not matched to a gene: 13. The CDR3 spans 16 residues.

The V gene is TRBV6-4, the J gene TRBJ1-1; D perhaps matches TRBD1 (6 bases). This CDR3 is built from 16 residues. CDR1 and CDR2 from the germline V gene are MRHNA and SNTAGT. V was pared by 0 bases and J by 4 bases, with 15 bases between. As DNA, the CDR3 is TGTGCCAGCAGTGACTCCTGGGGAACAGGGACCACTGAAGCTTTCTTT. Translation gives CASSDSWGTGTTEAFF.

This clone was detected only a few times. The chain joins TRBV29-1 to TRBJ1-1, with TRBD1 as a possible D gene (6 bases). Germline CDR1 reads SQVTM; CDR2 reads ANQGSEA. Trimming pared 4 bases from V and 5 bases from J, leaving 20 bases between. CDR3 length: 15 residues. DNA for the CDR3: TGCAGCGTTGTCAGAGTAGGGGGGCGGTTTACTGAAGCTTTCTTT. This translates into CSVVRVGGRFTEAFF. Full variable domain (rest looked up from reference TRBV29-1 and TRBJ1-1): SAVISQKPSRDICQRGTSLTIQCQVDSQVTMMFWYRQQPGQSLTLIATANQGSEATYESGFVIDKFPISRPNLTFSTLTVSNMSPEDSSIYLCSVVRVGGRFTEAFFGQGTRLTVV.

V gene TRBV24-1 combines with J gene TRBJ1-1; TRBD1 matches at 8 bases. Per germline, CDR1 KGHDR and CDR2 SFDVKD. CDR3 length: 15 amino acids. V lost 5 bases to trimming and J lost 4 bases; unmatched junction nucleotides: 8. The CDR3 DNA sequence: TGTGCCACCAGTGTCACGACAGGGGTCGGCACTGAAGCTTTCTTT. As protein: CATSVTTGVGTEAFF.

This sequence joins TRBV18 and TRBJ2-1, with D possibly TRBD2 on 5 matching bases. The germline gives CDR1 KGHSH, CDR2 LQKENI. The CDR3 runs to 14 residues. V was pared by 2 bases and J by 4 bases, with 9 bases between. CDR3 in DNA: TGTGCCAGCTCACCATCCCGGACTTACAATGAGCAGTTCTTC. Its translation: CASSPSRTYNEQFF.

The rearrangement links TRBV2 to TRBJ1-1; perhaps TRBD1 as D (5 bases). This CDR3 region has 15 residues. CDR1 SNHLY and CDR2 FYNNEI come from the germline V gene. Trimming left V 10 bases short and J 0 bases short, with 18 bases between. The DNA for the CDR3 is TGTGCCACCAAAGTGCCGAAGGGGATGAACACTGAAGCTTTCTTT. This codes for CATKVPKGMNTEAFF.

The chain is built from TRBV5-1 and TRBJ2-1, with TRBD2 matching 8 bases. CDR1 and CDR2 (germline): SGHRS, YFSETQ. Trimming cost V 0 bases and J 8 bases; bases outside gene matches: 7. CDR3 length: 15 amino acids. The CDR3, as DNA: TGCGCCAGCAGCTTGGATGGGGGACTAGGCTATGAGCAGTTCTTC. Protein product: CASSLDGGLGYEQFF.

The CDR3 sequence: CASSPDSGGQPQHF. CDR3 DNA sequence: TGTGCCAGCTCACCGGACAGCGGGGGTCAGCCCCAGCATTTT. This sequence joins TRBV18 and TRBJ1-5; D is possibly TRBD1 (6 bases). In germline, CDR1 is KGHSH, CDR2 LQKENI. The CDR3 sequence is 14 residues long. V was shortened by 3 bases and J by 6 bases, with 12 bases between the two germline ends. The variable domain in full, with the rest retrieved from reference TRBV18 and TRBJ1-5, is NAGVMQNPRHLVRRRGQEARLRCSPMKGHSHVYWYRQLPEEGLKFMVYLQKENIIDESGMPKERFSAEFPKEGPSILRIQQVVRGDSAAYFCASSPDSGGQPQHFGDGTRLSIL.

The chain recombines TRBV5-6 with TRBJ1-2, with unresolved D. Trimming left V 4 bases short and J 4 bases short, with 8 bases between. The germline gives CDR1 SGHDT, CDR2 YYEEEE. This CDR3 region has 12 residues. In DNA, the CDR3 is TGTGCCAGCAGCCCGTACGGCTATGGCTACACCTTC. Amino acid sequence: CASSPYGYGYTF.

The gene calls are TRBV11-3 and TRBJ1-1; D is unresolved. The CDR3 runs 16 residues. V gave up 3 bases and J gave up 2 bases, with 16 bases separating them. CDR1 is SGHNT and CDR2 is YENEEA in the germline V gene. CDR3: CASSFWSVTANTEAFF. CDR3 nucleotide sequence: TGTGCCAGCAGCTTCTGGAGTGTGACCGCCAACACTGAAGCTTTCTTT.

The V and J genes are TRBV7-6 and TRBJ2-7; 7 nucleotides align to TRBD2. J was trimmed by 9 bases and V by 5 bases; bases with no gene match: 19. The germline V gene encodes CDR1 SGHVS and CDR2 FNYEAQ. The CDR3 runs to 16 residues. Here the CDR3 DNA reads TGTGCCAGCAGCCCAGGTGTCGAGGGAGGGGCGACCGGGCAGTACTTC. This sequence encodes CASSPGVEGGATGQYF. Full variable domain (missing parts from reference TRBV7-6 and TRBJ2-7): GAGVSQSPRYKVTKRGQDVALRCDPISGHVSLYWYRQALGQGPEFLTYFNYEAQQDKSGLPNDRFSAERPEGSISTLTIQRTEQRDSAMYRCASSPGVEGGATGQYFGPGTRLTVT.

CDR3 DNA: TGTGCCAGCAGCCAAGAAACAGGGGGCGTCCGTGGGGAGACCCAGTACTTC. Encoded protein: CASSQETGGVRGETQYF. The chain combines TRBV4-2 with TRBJ2-5; TRBD1 agrees at 9 bases. The CDR3 runs 17 residues. J was trimmed by 5 bases and V by 0 bases; bases with no gene match: 10. Germline CDR1 is LGHNA and CDR2 is YNFKEQ.

The chain is built from TRBV5-1 and TRBJ2-7; 8 nucleotides match TRBD2. Trimming took 0 bases from V and 2 from J; bases not matched to a gene: 4. Germline V lookup: CDR1 SGHRS, CDR2 YFSETQ. CDR3 length: 15 amino acids. The CDR3 DNA follows: TGCGCCAGCAGCTTGGGGTTAGCGGGAACCTACGAGCAGTACTTC. Protein sequence: CASSLGLAGTYEQYF.